These 23 T cell receptor beta chains originate from one sample sequenced in a study of regulatory T cells in long-lasting Graves disease. Time point indicated: persistent/refractory GD, antithyroid drugs over 5 years with positive TRAb. Construction of the TCR library relied on RNA isolated from PBMCs. Arm-PCR with iRepertoire HTBI primers amplified the CDR3 regions for these TCR beta libraries. TCRdb re-called the multiplex PCR reads through MiXCR, storing one row per CDR3 protein. This sample has about 660,000 distinct CDR3 sequences, with 30% found just once. The specimen comprised peripheral blood mononuclear cells (PBMCs), sampled when the disease was refractory, from a patient treated with antithyroid drugs. These receptors originate from a female donor with Graves disease.

This chain links TRBV27 with TRBJ2-2; 8 bases line up with TRBD2. Germline values: CDR1 MNHEY, CDR2 SMNVEV (reference sequence). The CDR3 is made up of 16 amino acids. V lost 3 bases to trimming and J lost 6 bases; unmatched junction nucleotides: 9. The CDR3 nucleotides read TGTGCCAGCAGTTTTAGGACCCCGCGGGGGGCCGGGGAGCTGTTTTTT. Its protein is CASSFRTPRGAGELFF.

The chain is built from TRBV27 and TRBJ1-1; 7 nucleotides agree with TRBD1. CDR1 and CDR2 (germline): MNHEY, SMNVEV (reference sequence). This CDR3 is built from 16 residues. Unmatched junction bases numbered 12, after V lost 5 bases and J lost 3 bases. The CDR3 sequence is CASSPSTGPAHTEAFF. The CDR3 DNA sequence: TGTGCCAGCAGTCCATCGACAGGGCCGGCGCACACTGAAGCTTTCTTT.

This clonotype was found many times. The J gene is TRBJ2-5, the V gene TRBV20-1, with 11 bases lining up with TRBD2. V dropped 5 bases and J dropped 4; count of bases not matched to a gene: 9. The CDR3 length is 15 residues. The germline V gene has CDR1 DFQATT and CDR2 SNEGSKA (reference sequence). The CDR3 DNA follows: TGCAGTGCTTCCGGACTAGCGGGTGGGCGAGAGACCCAGTACTTC. This sequence encodes CSASGLAGGRETQYF.

Only a few counts were recorded for this clonotype. The chain has TRBV27 and TRBJ1-5; no definite D call. Deletions cut 5 bases from V and 9 bases from J, with 17 bases between. The CDR3 length is 14 residues. Germline V gives CDR1 MNHEY, CDR2 SMNVEV (reference sequence). The CDR3 spells CASSVTSDSGPQHF. As DNA, the CDR3 is TGTGCCAGCAGTGTGACCTCTGACTCAGGGCCCCAGCATTTT.

This chain connects TRBV12-3 or TRBV12-4 to TRBJ1-5, with unresolved D. This CDR3 has 15 amino acids. Trimming shortened V by 6 bases and J by 1 base, and 13 bases separated the two germline ends. The DNA of the CDR3 is TGTGCCAGCAGAACGATGCCGAGCAGCAATCAGCCCCAGCATTTT. Translated: CASRTMPSSNQPQHF.

The chain recombines TRBV29-1 with TRBJ1-1, with a weak D call TRBD1 (5 bases). CDR3 length equals 10 residues. V dropped 7 bases and J dropped 10 bases, with 13 bases sitting between them. Germline V gene sequence: CDR1 SQVTM, CDR2 ANQGSEA. The CDR3 region is CSAEDGGAFF. DNA for the CDR3: TGCAGCGCCGAGGACGGGGGAGCTTTCTTT.

CDR3 amino acids: CAWRDGSWGEKLFF. For the CDR3, the DNA is TGTGCCTGGAGGGACGGCAGCTGGGGTGAAAAACTGTTTTTT. The rearrangement joins TRBV30 to TRBJ1-4; D remains unclear. The CDR3 has 14 amino acids. Trimming shortened V by 3 bases and J by 7 bases, and 15 bases separated the two germline ends. Germline V gene data show CDR1 as GTSNPN and CDR2 as SVGIG (reference sequence).

On this clonotype itself: The junction departs from the called germline gene at one end, perhaps through a read error. The J gene is TRBJ2-7, the V gene TRBV2, with 9 bases fitting TRBD2. This CDR3 comprises 14 residues. CDR1 is SNHLY and CDR2 is FYNNEI in the germline V gene. The CDR3 is CASSFSGSSDEQYF. CDR3 nucleotide sequence: TGCGCCAGCAGCTTTAGCGGGAGCTCCGACGAGCAGTACTTC.

The chain recombines TRBV6-1 with TRBJ1-2, with D maybe TRBD1 (6 bases). V lost 6 bases and J lost 5, with 16 bases in between. This CDR3 comprises 14 residues. The germline V gene encodes CDR1 MNHNS and CDR2 SASEGT. As DNA, the CDR3 is TGTGCCAGCAGCCCCAACAGGGAAACTTATGGCTACACCTTC. It specifies CASSPNRETYGYTF.

At least ten counts were recorded for this clonotype. The CDR3 loop reads CAHSRGANYGYTF. Written as DNA, the CDR3 is TGTGCCCATTCCCGGGGCGCGAACTATGGCTACACCTTC. V and J are TRBV28 and TRBJ1-2; D might be TRBD1 (5 bases). Looked up from germline, CDR1 is MDHEN and CDR2 is SYDVKM. Trimming removed 11 bases at V and 2 bases at J, with 15 bases between. The length of the CDR3 is 13 residues.

The chain joins TRBV6-1 to TRBJ1-4; 8 bases fit TRBD1. The V gene end was trimmed by 4 bases and the J gene end by 6 bases; junction bases not matched to a gene: 7. The CDR3 totals 15 residues. Germline V gene lookup returns CDR1 MNHNS and CDR2 SASEGT. This chain's CDR3 is CASSGRSGGDEKLFF. The CDR3 bases are TGTGCCAGCAGTGGCAGATCAGGGGGCGATGAAAAACTGTTTTTT.

The chain recombines TRBV5-8 with TRBJ1-2; TRBD1 might be the D (5 bases). This CDR3 region has 18 residues. Germline V gives CDR1 SGHTS, CDR2 YDEGEE. V was cut by 0 bases and J by 4 bases, with 22 bases left in between. Here the CDR3 DNA reads TGTGCCAGCAGCTTGGCCCTCCGGGACCGACGCTTAGGCTATGGCTACACCTTC. Amino acids: CASSLALRDRRLGYGYTF.

The V and J genes are TRBV28 and TRBJ2-2; the D gene is possibly TRBD2 (5 bases). Trimming stripped 5 bases from V and 1 base from J, with 5 bases between. The CDR3 runs 13 residues. The germline V gene has CDR1 MDHEN and CDR2 SYDVKM. The CDR3 sequence: CASSGGNTGELFF. The DNA for the CDR3 is TGTGCCAGCAGTGGAGGGAACACCGGGGAGCTGTTTTTT.

This clonotype was seen a handful of times. V usage is TRBV28 and J usage is TRBJ1-2; D is ambiguous. The germline CDR1 and CDR2 sequences are MDHEN and SYDVKM. Trimming took 6 bases from V and 4 from J, leaving 15 bases between them. The CDR3 extends over 14 amino acids. DNA for the CDR3: TGTGCCAGCAGGGAACCCAATGGGATCTATGGCTACACCTTC. Translating it yields CASREPNGIYGYTF.

The chain is built from TRBV6-9 and TRBJ2-5, with D possibly TRBD1 on 6 matching bases. The germline V gene encodes CDR1 MNHGY and CDR2 SVAAGI. The CDR3 spans 15 residues. Trimming pared 3 bases from V and 0 bases from J, leaving 11 bases between. In DNA form, the CDR3 reads TGTGCCAGCAGTTACAGGGGCCCGTACCAAGAGACCCAGTACTTC. It is translated as CASSYRGPYQETQYF.

This chain joins TRBV12-3 or TRBV12-4 and TRBJ1-3; D gene ambiguous. Trimming cost V 1 base and J 3 bases, with 10 bases left between them. This CDR3 is 15 amino acids long. CDR3 sequence (DNA): TGTGCCAGCAGTTTAGAGCACAGTAGTGGAAACACCATATATTTT. Residues: CASSLEHSSGNTIYF.

This clonotype was counted ten times or more. This chain joins TRBV7-7 and TRBJ2-7, with 7 bases matching TRBD2. CDR3 length: 14 amino acids. Trimming removed 6 bases from V and 0 bases from J; junction bases left unmatched: 5. Germline CDR1 reads SSHAT; CDR2 reads FNYEAQ (reference sequence). In nucleotides, the CDR3 is TGTGCCAGCAGTCGGGGGGAGGGCTCCTACGAGCAGTACTTC. Its protein is CASSRGEGSYEQYF. Full variable domain (rest looked up from reference TRBV7-7 and TRBJ2-7): GAGVSQSPRYKVTKRGQDVTLRCDPISSHATLYWYQQALGQGPEFLTYFNYEAQPDKSGLPSDRFSAERPEGSISTLTIQRTEQRDSAMYRCASSRGEGSYEQYFGPGTRLTVT.

The rearrangement uses TRBV3-1 and TRBJ1-5; the D gene is possibly TRBD1 (5 bases). CDR1 and CDR2 from the germline V gene are LGHDT and YNNKEL (reference sequence). Deletions cut 0 bases from V and 2 bases from J, with 11 bases between. The CDR3 contains 16 residues. CDR3: CASSQEGRGGNQPQHF. In DNA, the CDR3 is TGTGCCAGCAGCCAAGAAGGTAGGGGTGGCAATCAGCCCCAGCATTTT.

This chain uses TRBV3-1 with TRBJ1-2; 7 positions match TRBD1. Germline V gene sequence: CDR1 LGHDT, CDR2 YNNKEL (reference sequence). CDR3 size: 15 residues. The trim removed 1 base at V and 7 bases at J, leaving 9 bases unmatched. CDR3 nucleotides: TGTGCCAGCAGCCAAGGCCGAGGGGGACAGAGTGGCTACACCTTC. Residues: CASSQGRGGQSGYTF. Supplemented by reference TRBV3-1 and TRBJ1-2, the full variable domain reads DTAVSQTPKYLVTQMGNDKSIKCEQNLGHDTMYWYKQDSKKFLKIMFSYNNKELIINETVPNRFSPKSPDKAHLNLHINSLELGDSAVYFCASSQGRGGQSGYTFGSGTRLTVV.

The V call is TRBV5-1, the J call TRBJ1-1; 7 nucleotides match TRBD1. Per germline, CDR1 SGHRS and CDR2 YFSETQ. J gave up 7 bases and V 4 bases, and 10 bases lay outside the gene matches. The CDR3 length is 14 residues. CDR3 nucleotides: TGCGCCAGCAGCCTAGGGCAGGGGGAGCTTGAAGCTTTCTTT. The encoded protein is CASSLGQGELEAFF.

This clonotype was observed a handful of times. The chain uses TRBV19 and TRBJ2-2; TRBD1 matches at 7 bases. The CDR3 totals 13 residues. The germline CDR1 and CDR2 sequences are LNHDA and SQIVND (reference sequence). Trimming cost V 5 bases and J 7 bases; bases outside gene matches: 4. CDR3 in amino acids: CASSDTGDGELFF. The CDR3 bases are TGTGCCAGTAGTGATACAGGGGACGGGGAGCTGTTTTTT.

The chain uses TRBV12-3 or TRBV12-4 and TRBJ2-5, with D perhaps being TRBD1 or TRBD2 (5 bases each). The CDR3 spans 14 residues. Trimming removed 2 bases from V and 5 bases from J, with 12 bases in between. CDR3 sequence: CASSLRGSWETQYF. CDR3 DNA: TGTGCCAGCAGTTTACGGGGCTCCTGGGAGACCCAGTACTTC.

This clonotype occurred a few times. The chain employs TRBV9 and TRBJ1-2; no clear D gene. Trimming removed 3 bases at V and 8 bases at J, with 26 bases between. The CDR3 is 17 residues long. Germline CDR1 SGDLS, CDR2 YYNGEE. The CDR3 sequence: CASSELDLEGIRGGYTF. The CDR3 DNA sequence: TGTGCCAGCAGCGAATTGGACTTGGAAGGGATACGAGGGGGCTACACCTTC.